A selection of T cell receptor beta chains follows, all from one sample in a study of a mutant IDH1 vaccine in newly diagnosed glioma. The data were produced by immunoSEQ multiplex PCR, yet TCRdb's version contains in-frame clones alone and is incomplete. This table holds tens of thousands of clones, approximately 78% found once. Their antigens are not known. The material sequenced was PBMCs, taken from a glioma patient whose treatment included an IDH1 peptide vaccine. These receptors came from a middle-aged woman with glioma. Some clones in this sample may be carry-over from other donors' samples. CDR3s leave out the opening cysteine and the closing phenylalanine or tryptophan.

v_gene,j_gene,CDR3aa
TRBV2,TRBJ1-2,ASSDGRDLGYGYT
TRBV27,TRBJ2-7,ASSIGPGAGGYEQY
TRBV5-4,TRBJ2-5,ASSLVAVRETQY
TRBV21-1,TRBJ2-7,ASSLRKRQESYEQY
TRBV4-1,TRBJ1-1,ASSLREANTEAF
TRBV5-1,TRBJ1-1,ASSPGHTEAF
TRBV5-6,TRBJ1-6,ASSLDGRAGGTLH
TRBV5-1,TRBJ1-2,ASRDIGNYGYT
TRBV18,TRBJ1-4,ASSPRRQGGEKLF
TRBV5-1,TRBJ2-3,ASSEGTGTDTQY
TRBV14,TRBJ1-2,ASSQDPRGNYGYT
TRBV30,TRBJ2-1,AWDFSSTVRYNEQF
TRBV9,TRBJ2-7,ASSAESRDHRLGQSSYEQY
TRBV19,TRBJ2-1,ASRDNGQSHNEQF
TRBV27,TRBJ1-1,ASSFQGTGTEAF
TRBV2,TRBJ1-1,ASSEARQVNTEAF
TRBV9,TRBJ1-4,ASSPGRSPREKLF
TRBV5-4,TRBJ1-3,ASSLGGISQNTIY
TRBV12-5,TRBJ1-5,ASGAHQPQH
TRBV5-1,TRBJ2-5,ASSLIRGETQY
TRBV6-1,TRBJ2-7,ASSEADLVGQY
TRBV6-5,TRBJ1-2,ASSYSNRRGPYGYT
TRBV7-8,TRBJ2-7,ASSLTEYEQY
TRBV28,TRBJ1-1,ASKEGRTEAF
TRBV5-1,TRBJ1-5,ASSFGPDRNQPQH
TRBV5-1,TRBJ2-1,ASSFPCRGNEQF
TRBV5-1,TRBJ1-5,ASSPAGGNQPQH
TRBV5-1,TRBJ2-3,ASSLDGTTPDTQY
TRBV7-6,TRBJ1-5,ASSSSRGGAGQPQH
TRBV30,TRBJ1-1,AWSLGPTEAF
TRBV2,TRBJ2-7,ASSGLAEPEWEQY
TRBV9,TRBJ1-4,ASSLGGTNEKLF
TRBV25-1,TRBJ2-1,ASSEYSPAGEQF
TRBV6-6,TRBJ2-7,ASSYSGRSTYEQY
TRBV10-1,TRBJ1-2,ASSLRKTYGYT
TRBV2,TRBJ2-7,ASSGYPGPTYEQY
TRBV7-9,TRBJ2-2,ASSPTLGQLTGELF
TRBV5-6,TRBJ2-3,ASSLGPGGASDTQY
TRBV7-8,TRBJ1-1,ASSQWTANTEAF
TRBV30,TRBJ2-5,AWSPPPWLETQY
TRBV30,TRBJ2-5,AWTPGLGGKTQY
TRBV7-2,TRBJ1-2,AAHGRNVYGYT
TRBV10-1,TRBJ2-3,ASMSRRQGTQY
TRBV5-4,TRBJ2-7,ASSSRGRSHEQY
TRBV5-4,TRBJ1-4,ASSLSGGVNEKLF
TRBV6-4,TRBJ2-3,ASSDSPRSSTDTQY
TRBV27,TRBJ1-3,ATRQSSGNTIY
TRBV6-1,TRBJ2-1,ASSAGTALNEQF
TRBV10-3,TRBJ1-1,ATTAGGTEAF
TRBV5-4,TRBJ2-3,ASSPQRGWYDTQY
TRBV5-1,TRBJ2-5,ASSQILAGDFQETQY
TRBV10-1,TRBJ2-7,ASSVGPRIRSQEQY
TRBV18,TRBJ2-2,ASSAGRNTGELF
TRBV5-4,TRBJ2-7,ASSLAGTGRNEQY
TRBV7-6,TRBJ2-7,ASSAGQGRPPGGEQY
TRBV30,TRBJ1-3,AWYQGTTSGNTIY
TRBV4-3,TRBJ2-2,ASSSGQVNTGELF
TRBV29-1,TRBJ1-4,SVRQGTEKLF
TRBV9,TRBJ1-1,ASSVGGEKAF